The T cell receptor (beta chain) described here comes from a study of T cell responses to AZD1222 COVID-19 vaccine. Study-wide findings and caveats: Seropositive status at baseline applied to only five to seven AZD1222 recipients. CD4 TCRs linked to vaccination spanned spike, dominating at 160-218 and 743-854. Donors were mostly white British, more females; clonal diversity possibly underestimated.

With respect to this clone: Its matching antigen is unknown.

The protocol was immunoSEQ multiplex PCR, while the TCRdb copy is restricted to in-frame clones and leaves out a portion. This table holds fewer than 150,000 clones, around 89% found once. From germline, CDR1 is SGHVS and CDR2 FNYEAQ. Trimming cost V 5 bases and J 14 bases, with 21 bases left between them. The CDR3 sequence is 13 residues long. The gene calls are TRBV7-6 and TRBJ1-2, with a tentative D call TRBD1 (5 bases). The sequence came from an adult who received the AZD1222 COVID-19 vaccine. Sequenced material: peripheral blood, taken 28 days after the second AZD1222 dose. The DNA of the CDR3 is TGTGCCAGCAGCGAGGGTGGCGGCAGGGTCGAGACCTTC. Residues: CASSEGGGRVETF. The full variable domain, with the rest looked up from reference TRBV7-6 and TRBJ1-2, is GAGVSQSPRYKVTKRGQDVALRCDPISGHVSLYWYRQALGQGPEFLTYFNYEAQQDKSGLPNDRFSAERPEGSISTLTIQRTEQRDSAMYRCASSEGGGRVETFGSGTRLTVV.